This passage covers 7 T cell receptor beta chains from one sample sequenced in a study of regulatory T cells in long-lasting Graves disease. The time point denotes: newly diagnosed GD, antithyroid drugs for less than 3 months. Preparation of the TCR library used RNA extracted from PBMCs. Assembly of TCR beta libraries relied on iRepertoire HTBI primers together with Arm-PCR of CDR3 regions. TCRdb re-analysed the multiplex PCR reads in MiXCR, keeping a single row per CDR3 protein. The sample lists roughly 500,000 distinct CDR3 sequences; 13% were seen once. The data also belong to a second study, concerning T cells in Graves' hyperthyroidism and ophthalmopathy.

Material: peripheral blood mononuclear cells (PBMCs), obtained at new diagnosis, from a patient treated with antithyroid drugs. All receptors come from a man aged 30 to 45 with Graves disease.

This clonotype has ten or more counts. The genes are TRBV20-1 and TRBJ2-5, with 13 bases aligning to TRBD2. The CDR3 consists of 17 residues. Germline V CDR1 and CDR2: DFQATT, SNEGSKA (reference sequence). Losses at the gene ends were 3 bases for V and 3 bases for J; bases not matched to a gene: 10. The CDR3 loop is CSASYVRGLAGEETQYF. The CDR3 coding sequence is TGCAGTGCTAGCTATGTCCGAGGACTAGCGGGAGAAGAGACCCAGTACTTC.

With regard to this clonotype: A much larger clone lies a single base off, so this may be a read error. This chain uses TRBV20-1 with TRBJ2-1; 14 positions agree with TRBD2. The germline V gene has CDR1 DFQATT and CDR2 SNEGSKA (reference sequence). Trimming took 5 bases from V and 10 from J; bases not matched to a gene: 13. The CDR3 has 16 amino acids. The CDR3 DNA follows: TGCAGTGCTCTTACGACTAGCGGGAGGGCCGCAGACGAGCAGTTCTTC. This encodes CSALTTSGRAADEQFF.

This chain joins TRBV29-1 and TRBJ2-1; D is possibly TRBD1 or TRBD2 (5 bases each). The CDR3 is made up of 15 amino acids. CDR1 is SQVTM, CDR2 ANQGSEA, per germline. V lost 7 bases and J lost 8, with 24 bases in between. In nucleotides, the CDR3 is TGCAGCGGGGAATCTGGGGCCCGAGGGTCCGATGAGCAGTTCTTC. It codes for CSGESGARGSDEQFF.

This clonotype was seen repeatedly, ten times or more. The V gene is TRBV10-3, the J gene TRBJ2-7; D may match TRBD1 or TRBD2 (5 bases each). Germline V gene lookup returns CDR1 ENHRY and CDR2 SYGVKD. The V end lost 8 bases, the J end lost 4 bases, and 12 bases lay between the germline ends. The length of the CDR3 is 12 residues. The CDR3 is CAIGTGPYEQYF. CDR3 sequence (DNA): TGTGCCATCGGGACGGGTCCGTACGAGCAGTACTTC.

This clonotype was detected many times. V is TRBV2 and J is TRBJ1-1; possible D gene TRBD1, 6 bases. From germline, CDR1 is SNHLY and CDR2 FYNNEI. The CDR3 runs 13 residues. V lost 10 bases and J lost 5, with 17 bases in between. For the CDR3, the DNA is TGTGCCACTCGGGGTGGGGGCTCGACTGAAGCTTTCTTT. Amino acids: CATRGGGSTEAFF.

This clonotype has more than one count but fewer than ten. The chain carries TRBV6-1 and TRBJ2-2; 12 positions match TRBD1. With 5 bases clipped from V and 6 bases from J, the junction kept 4 bases outside the gene matches. The CDR3 spans 15 residues. CDR1 is MNHNS, CDR2 SASEGT, per germline. The CDR3: CASSPGTGGSGELFF. For the CDR3, the DNA is TGTGCCAGCAGTCCCGGGACAGGGGGCTCCGGGGAGCTGTTTTTT.

This clonotype was observed a few times. The gene calls are TRBV12-3 or TRBV12-4 and TRBJ2-2; tentatively, D is TRBD2 (7 bases). This CDR3 contains 16 residues. The V and J ends lost 7 bases and 1 base respectively, with 16 bases between them. CDR3 residues: CASTIPGGMNTGELFF. CDR3 nucleotide sequence: TGTGCCAGCACCATTCCGGGGGGCATGAACACCGGGGAGCTGTTTTTT.